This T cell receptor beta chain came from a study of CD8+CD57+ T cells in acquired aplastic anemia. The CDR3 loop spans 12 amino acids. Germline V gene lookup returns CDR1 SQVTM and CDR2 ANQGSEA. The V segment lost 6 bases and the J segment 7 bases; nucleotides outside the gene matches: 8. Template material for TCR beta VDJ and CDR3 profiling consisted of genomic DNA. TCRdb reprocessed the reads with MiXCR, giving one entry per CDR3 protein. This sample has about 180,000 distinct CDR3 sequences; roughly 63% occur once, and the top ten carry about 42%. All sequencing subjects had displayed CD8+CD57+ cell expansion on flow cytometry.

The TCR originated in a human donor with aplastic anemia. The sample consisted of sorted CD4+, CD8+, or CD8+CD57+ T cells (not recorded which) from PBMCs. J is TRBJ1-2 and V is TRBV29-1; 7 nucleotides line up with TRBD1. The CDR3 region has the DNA TGCAGCGTGGGCCAGGGGGTTGGTGGCTACACCTTC. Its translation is CSVGQGVGGYTF.